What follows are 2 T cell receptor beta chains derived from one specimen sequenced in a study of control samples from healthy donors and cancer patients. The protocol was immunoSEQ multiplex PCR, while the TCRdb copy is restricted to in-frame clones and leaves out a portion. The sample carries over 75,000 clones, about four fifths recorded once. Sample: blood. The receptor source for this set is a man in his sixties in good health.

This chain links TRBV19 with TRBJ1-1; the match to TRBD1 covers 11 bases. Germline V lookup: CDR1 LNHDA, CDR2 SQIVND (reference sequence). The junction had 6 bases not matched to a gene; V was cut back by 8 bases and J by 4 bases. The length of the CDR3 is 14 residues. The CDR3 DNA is TGTGCCAGTGGACAGGGGGCGGGGATCACTGAAGCTTTCTTT. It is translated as CASGQGAGITEAFF.

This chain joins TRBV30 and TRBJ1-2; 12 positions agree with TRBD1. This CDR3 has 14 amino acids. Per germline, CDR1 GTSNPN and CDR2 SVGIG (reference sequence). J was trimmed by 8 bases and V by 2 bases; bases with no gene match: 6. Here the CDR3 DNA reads TGTGCCTGGAGTCGGGACAGGGGGCGAGAGGGCTACACCTTC. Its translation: CAWSRDRGREGYTF.